The rows below give T cell receptor beta chains drawn from one sample of a study of T cells in narcolepsy. Clones were sequenced by immunoSEQ multiplex PCR, and TCRdb holds only the in-frame ones, with some missing. The sample contains tens of thousands of clones, approximately 80% of which appear only once. The specimen was CD45RA- memory CD4+ T cells from PBMCs. The receptors derive from a human donor with narcolepsy. Each CDR3 is given with its conserved first and last residue. The order of the fields is J gene, clone size, D gene, V gene, CDR3 protein, CDR3 DNA. A D gene is named only where the DNA matches it firmly. Clone size is given for some rows only: seen once, a few or many times, or a class if the clone is expanded.

j_gene: TRBJ2-5; abundance: few; d_gene: NA; v_gene: TRBV11-3; CDR3aa: CASSPNQETQYF; CDR3nt: TGTGCCAGCAGCCCAAACCAAGAGACCCAGTACTTC
j_gene: TRBJ1-1; abundance: NA; d_gene: TRBD1; v_gene: TRBV7-7; CDR3aa: CASSLWTGGEDTEAFF; CDR3nt: TGTGCTAGCAGCCTATGGACAGGGGGCGAAGACACTGAAGCTTTCTTT
j_gene: TRBJ1-1; abundance: NA; d_gene: NA; v_gene: TRBV6-5; CDR3aa: CASSYPGGNTEAFF; CDR3nt: TGTGCCAGCAGTTACCCAGGTGGGAACACTGAAGCTTTCTTT
j_gene: TRBJ2-2; abundance: NA; d_gene: NA; v_gene: TRBV10-3; CDR3aa: CAISEPRLGGELFF; CDR3nt: TGTGCCATCAGTGAGCCTCGACTTGGCGGGGAGCTGTTTTTT
j_gene: TRBJ2-5; abundance: once; d_gene: TRBD1; v_gene: TRBV19; CDR3aa: CASSYGQGQETQYF; CDR3nt: TGTGCCAGTAGTTACGGACAGGGCCAAGAGACCCAGTACTTC
j_gene: TRBJ1-1; abundance: NA; d_gene: NA; v_gene: TRBV20-1; CDR3aa: CSPPGEAFF; CDR3nt: TGCAGTCCCCCGGGGGAAGCTTTCTTT
j_gene: TRBJ1-6; abundance: NA; d_gene: TRBD1; v_gene: TRBV5-6; CDR3aa: CASSKQGATGSPLHF; CDR3nt: TGTGCCAGCAGCAAGCAGGGGGCTACGGGTTCACCCCTCCACTTT
j_gene: TRBJ2-2; abundance: NA; d_gene: NA; v_gene: TRBV6-6; CDR3aa: CASSFGSNTGELFF; CDR3nt: TGTGCCAGCAGTTTTGGATCGAACACCGGGGAGCTGTTTTTT
j_gene: TRBJ1-1; abundance: NA; d_gene: NA; v_gene: TRBV5-1; CDR3aa: CASSSRLGNTEAFF; CDR3nt: TGCGCCAGCAGCTCCCGACTGGGGAACACTGAAGCTTTCTTT
j_gene: TRBJ2-1; abundance: NA; d_gene: TRBD1; v_gene: TRBV5-6; CDR3aa: CASSIPDRDEQFF; CDR3nt: TGTGCCAGCAGCATACCCGACAGGGATGAGCAGTTCTTC
j_gene: TRBJ1-4; abundance: few; d_gene: TRBD1; v_gene: TRBV11-2; CDR3aa: CASSPGQGNNEKLFF; CDR3nt: TGTGCCAGCAGCCCAGGACAGGGTAATAATGAAAAACTGTTTTTT
j_gene: TRBJ2-5; abundance: once; d_gene: NA; v_gene: TRBV4-2; CDR3aa: CASSQEGGEETQYF; CDR3nt: TGTGCCAGCAGCCAAGAGGGAGGAGAAGAGACCCAGTACTTC
j_gene: TRBJ2-7; abundance: NA; d_gene: TRBD1; v_gene: TRBV2; CDR3aa: CASRRQGGGYEQYF; CDR3nt: TGTGCCAGCAGGAGACAGGGGGGCGGCTACGAGCAGTACTTC
j_gene: TRBJ1-2; abundance: NA; d_gene: NA; v_gene: TRBV2; CDR3aa: CASTPGEGVHGYTF; CDR3nt: TGTGCCAGCACCCCTGGGGAGGGGGTGCATGGCTACACCTTC
j_gene: TRBJ1-3; abundance: NA; d_gene: NA; v_gene: TRBV5-5; CDR3aa: CASSPLGGSGNTIYF; CDR3nt: TGTGCCAGCAGCCCCCTCGGGGGCTCTGGAAACACCATATATTTT
j_gene: TRBJ1-2; abundance: few; d_gene: NA; v_gene: TRBV11-3; CDR3aa: CASSQDTYGYTF; CDR3nt: TGTGCCAGCAGCCAGGACACCTATGGCTACACCTTC
j_gene: TRBJ2-6; abundance: NA; d_gene: TRBD1; v_gene: TRBV2; CDR3aa: CASRGTGFSASSGANVLTF; CDR3nt: TGTGCCAGCAGAGGGACAGGGTTTTCGGCTTCCTCTGGGGCCAACGTCCTGACTTTC
j_gene: TRBJ2-2; abundance: NA; d_gene: NA; v_gene: TRBV7-9; CDR3aa: CASSLSRGWTGELFF; CDR3nt: TGTGCCAGCAGCTTATCCAGGGGATGGACCGGGGAGCTGTTTTTT
j_gene: TRBJ2-7; abundance: NA; d_gene: TRBD1; v_gene: TRBV10-3; CDR3aa: CAIRSDRGRDEQYF; CDR3nt: TGTGCCATCAGGTCGGACAGGGGGCGGGACGAGCAGTACTTC
j_gene: TRBJ1-2; abundance: NA; d_gene: TRBD1; v_gene: TRBV4-3; CDR3aa: CASSQDSSRGFNGYTF; CDR3nt: TGCGCCAGCAGCCAAGATTCGTCCAGGGGGTTTAATGGCTACACCTTC
j_gene: TRBJ2-7; abundance: NA; d_gene: NA; v_gene: TRBV19; CDR3aa: CASSIGHVNYEQYF; CDR3nt: TGTGCCAGTAGTATTGGACACGTAAACTACGAGCAGTACTTC
j_gene: TRBJ2-2; abundance: NA; d_gene: TRBD2; v_gene: TRBV6-1; CDR3aa: CASTLAGGGTGELFF; CDR3nt: TGTGCCAGCACCCTAGCGGGGGGGGGCACCGGGGAGCTGTTTTTT
j_gene: TRBJ2-5; abundance: NA; d_gene: NA; v_gene: TRBV19; CDR3aa: CAASKGVGLETQYF; CDR3nt: TGTGCGGCCAGTAAAGGGGTAGGGCTAGAGACCCAGTACTTC
j_gene: TRBJ2-7; abundance: NA; d_gene: NA; v_gene: TRBV2; CDR3aa: CASTVNSYEQYF; CDR3nt: TGTGCCAGCACGGTTAATTCCTACGAGCAGTACTTC
j_gene: TRBJ2-7; abundance: NA; d_gene: NA; v_gene: TRBV5-1; CDR3aa: CASSLEVSSYEQYF; CDR3nt: TGCGCCAGCAGCTTGGAGGTCAGCTCCTACGAGCAGTACTTC
j_gene: TRBJ2-3; abundance: once; d_gene: TRBD2; v_gene: TRBV2; CDR3aa: CASIEEAGGTTGDTQYF; CDR3nt: TGTGCCAGCATTGAGGAAGCGGGGGGGACTACTGGAGATACGCAGTATTTT
j_gene: TRBJ1-6; abundance: NA; d_gene: TRBD1; v_gene: TRBV5-8; CDR3aa: CASSPGQGNSPLHF; CDR3nt: TGTGCCAGCAGCCCGGGACAGGGTAATTCACCCCTCCACTTT
j_gene: TRBJ1-2; abundance: NA; d_gene: TRBD1; v_gene: TRBV7-2; CDR3aa: CASSPSSTGYSGYTF; CDR3nt: TGTGCCAGCAGCCCGAGCTCGACAGGGTATAGCGGCTACACCTTC
j_gene: TRBJ1-1; abundance: NA; d_gene: NA; v_gene: TRBV5-5; CDR3aa: CASSLVGNSEAFF; CDR3nt: TGTGCCAGCAGCTTGGTCGGCAACAGTGAAGCTTTCTTT
j_gene: TRBJ1-1; abundance: NA; d_gene: TRBD1; v_gene: TRBV6-1; CDR3aa: CASNTAGTGATEAFF; CDR3nt: TGTGCCAGCAATACAGCCGGGACAGGGGCCACTGAAGCTTTCTTT
j_gene: TRBJ2-3; abundance: NA; d_gene: TRBD1; v_gene: TRBV6-5; CDR3aa: CASSRQGTADTQYF; CDR3nt: TGTGCCAGCTCCCGACAGGGGACGGCAGATACGCAGTATTTT
j_gene: TRBJ2-7; abundance: NA; d_gene: TRBD2; v_gene: TRBV19; CDR3aa: CASSIGLAEFYEQYF; CDR3nt: TGTGCCAGTAGTATTGGGCTAGCGGAGTTTTACGAGCAGTACTTC
j_gene: TRBJ1-3; abundance: few; d_gene: TRBD1; v_gene: TRBV7-9; CDR3aa: CASSGADRAGNTIYF; CDR3nt: TGTGCCAGCAGCGGAGCGGACAGGGCTGGAAACACCATATATTTT
j_gene: TRBJ1-5; abundance: NA; d_gene: NA; v_gene: TRBV7-8; CDR3aa: CASSLDLSGNQPQHF; CDR3nt: TGTGCCAGCAGCTTAGACCTCTCGGGCAATCAGCCCCAGCATTTT
j_gene: TRBJ1-5; abundance: NA; d_gene: NA; v_gene: TRBV28; CDR3aa: CASKKAPGWGSGPPQPQHF; CDR3nt: TGTGCCAGCAAGAAGGCCCCGGGTTGGGGATCGGGGCCCCCTCAGCCCCAGCATTTT
j_gene: TRBJ2-6; abundance: NA; d_gene: TRBD1; v_gene: TRBV4-3; CDR3aa: CASSQFPVGQGAFGANVLTF; CDR3nt: TGCGCCAGCAGCCAATTCCCGGTGGGACAGGGGGCTTTTGGGGCCAACGTCCTGACTTTC
j_gene: TRBJ1-5; abundance: NA; d_gene: TRBD1; v_gene: TRBV4-2; CDR3aa: CASSPRTGSRNQPQHF; CDR3nt: TGTGCCAGCAGCCCTCGGACAGGCTCCCGTAATCAGCCCCAGCATTTT
j_gene: TRBJ1-2; abundance: NA; d_gene: NA; v_gene: TRBV6-1; CDR3aa: CASSSLQGDSYTF; CDR3nt: TGTGCCAGCAGTAGTTTACAGGGAGATAGCTACACCTTC
j_gene: TRBJ2-7; abundance: once; d_gene: TRBD2; v_gene: TRBV5-1; CDR3aa: CASSGMGTSSYEQYF; CDR3nt: TGCGCCAGCAGCGGTATGGGGACTAGCTCCTACGAGCAGTACTTC
j_gene: TRBJ1-1; abundance: NA; d_gene: TRBD1; v_gene: TRBV7-2; CDR3aa: CASSLVRGSVEAFF; CDR3nt: TGTGCCAGCAGCTTAGTCAGGGGGTCGGTTGAAGCTTTCTTT
j_gene: TRBJ2-5; abundance: NA; d_gene: TRBD2; v_gene: TRBV15; CDR3aa: CATGLEFYGTQYF; CDR3nt: TGTGCCACTGGACTAGAGTTTTACGGGACCCAGTACTTC
j_gene: TRBJ2-7; abundance: NA; d_gene: NA; v_gene: TRBV11-2; CDR3aa: CASSPQDGNSYEQYF; CDR3nt: TGTGCCAGCAGCCCGCAGGACGGGAACTCCTACGAGCAGTACTTC
j_gene: TRBJ1-1; abundance: NA; d_gene: NA; v_gene: TRBV6-4; CDR3aa: CASRASGMNTEAFF; CDR3nt: TGTGCCAGCAGAGCCTCGGGCATGAACACTGAAGCTTTCTTT
j_gene: TRBJ1-6; abundance: NA; d_gene: NA; v_gene: TRBV11-2; CDR3aa: CASSLTGESYNSPLHF; CDR3nt: TGTGCCAGCAGCCTGACGGGGGAATCCTATAATTCACCCCTCCACTTT
j_gene: TRBJ1-3; abundance: few; d_gene: NA; v_gene: TRBV7-2; CDR3aa: CASSLARGSGNTIYF; CDR3nt: TGTGCCAGCAGCTTAGCGCGTGGGTCTGGAAACACCATATATTTT